This paragraph covers one T cell receptor (beta chain) sequence. Its specificity is unknown. Between the trimmed V and J ends, which lost 5 bases and 4 bases, there was a span of 14 bases. This CDR3 spans 14 amino acids. The data derive from a study of T cells in Graves' hyperthyroidism and ophthalmopathy. What was amplified from RNA transcripts were TCR beta CDR3 regions. Researchers ran a first-round RT-PCR on the TCR CDR3 using the HTBI primer set. MiXCR, run by TCRdb on the multiplex PCR reads, gives a single entry per CDR3 protein. Of approximately 690,000 distinct CDR3 sequences listed, more than 14% are singletons. Broader study findings: Researchers report that a 13 V-J model separated ophthalmopathy from stable hyperthyroidism.

Sequencing input: blood. The clonotype originates from a woman in her forties or fifties with Graves' ophthalmopathy. The chain is built from TRBV12-3 or TRBV12-4 and TRBJ2-5; a possible D gene is TRBD2 (6 bases). The DNA of the CDR3 is TGTGCCAGCAGTGGCACTAGCCGTGGAGAGACCCAGTACTTC. Residues: CASSGTSRGETQYF.